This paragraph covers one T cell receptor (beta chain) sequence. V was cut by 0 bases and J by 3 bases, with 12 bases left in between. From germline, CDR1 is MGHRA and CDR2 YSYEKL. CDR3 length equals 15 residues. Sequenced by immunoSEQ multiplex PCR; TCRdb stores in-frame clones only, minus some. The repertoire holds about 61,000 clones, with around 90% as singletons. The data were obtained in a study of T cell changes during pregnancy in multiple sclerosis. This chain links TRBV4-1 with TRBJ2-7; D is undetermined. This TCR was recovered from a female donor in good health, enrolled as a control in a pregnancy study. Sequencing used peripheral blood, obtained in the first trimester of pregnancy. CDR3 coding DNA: TGCGCCAGCAGCCAAGAAAATAGTTTGAGCTACGAGCAGTACTTC. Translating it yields CASSQENSLSYEQYF.